The entry below gives a single T cell receptor (beta chain) sequence along with its context. Its antigen remains unidentified. Sequence at one end of the junction differs from germline and may be a read error. The sample comes from a study of cytomegalovirus exposure and HLA in healthy donors. Whole-study results and caveats: Some segments of the V type, notably TRBV6-2 and TRBV6-3, were excluded as indistinguishable. Rare sequences made up most TCRs, while some public TCRs were found in many donors.

The length of the CDR3 is 12 residues. Germline V lookup: CDR1 SEHNR, CDR2 FQNEAQ (reference sequence). This PCR relied on a set of 60 Vbeta primers and 13 Jbeta primers. The data were produced by immunoSEQ multiplex PCR, yet TCRdb's version contains in-frame clones alone and is incomplete. The sample carries fewer than 200,000 clones, around 74% recorded once. J is TRBJ2-7 and V is TRBV7-9; 8 bases match TRBD2. Sequenced input: PBMCs. The sequence was collected from a man aged 18 to 29 in good health and CMV-seronegative. The CDR3 region has the DNA TGTTCCAGCAGCGCCCCCGGGGGGGACACGTACTTC. This sequence encodes CSSSAPGGDTYF.